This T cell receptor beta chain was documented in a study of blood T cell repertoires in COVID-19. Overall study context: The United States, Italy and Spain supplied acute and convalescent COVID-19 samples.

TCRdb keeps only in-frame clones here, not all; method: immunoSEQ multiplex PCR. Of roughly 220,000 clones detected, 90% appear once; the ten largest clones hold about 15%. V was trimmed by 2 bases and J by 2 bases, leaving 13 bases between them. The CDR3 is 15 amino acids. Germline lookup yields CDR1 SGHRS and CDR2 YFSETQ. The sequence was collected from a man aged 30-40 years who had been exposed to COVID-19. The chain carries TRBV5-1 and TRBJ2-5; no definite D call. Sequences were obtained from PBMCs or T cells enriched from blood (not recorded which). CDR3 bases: TGCGCCAGCAGCTTCTCCTCACGGGTACAAGAGACCCAGTACTTC. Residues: CASSFSSRVQETQYF.